This T cell receptor (beta chain) was recovered during a study of cytomegalovirus exposure and HLA in healthy donors. The wider study: A subsequent analysis stated that the 100 to 150 validation repertoires were run on the same platform as the approximately 610 first-cohort repertoires. Findings of the study overall: It was approximately 170 TCR beta chains that were listed as cytomegalovirus-associated. Testing in vitro showed three CMV-associated chains specific for CMV antigens.

The protocol was immunoSEQ multiplex PCR, while the TCRdb copy is restricted to in-frame clones and leaves out a portion. The sample yields 250,000 to 400,000 clones, approximately 85% seen once. Germline assignment: CDR1 SGHKS and CDR2 YYEKEE (reference sequence). The CDR3 covers 16 residues. The V and J ends lost 3 bases and 9 bases, in that order; junction bases with no gene match: 12. From the 120-subject validation cohort, which was separate from the roughly 700-subject first cohort, the donors were drawn. In this sample, this clone turned up a few times. What it recognizes is unknown. The receptor was isolated from a man aged 30 to 45 in good health and CMV-seronegative. The chain is built from TRBV5-5 and TRBJ1-6; 7 bases are shared with TRBD1. Sequencing used PBMCs. The CDR3 DNA sequence: TGTGCCAGCAGCTCCAGGGGGGAAGGGTTTGGTTCACCCCTCCACTTT. Its protein is CASSSRGEGFGSPLHF.